This note documents a single TCR beta chain sequence. As yet, its antigen is unknown. The data belong to a study of shared clonotypes between healthy human individuals. Study-level findings and limits: Naive subsets generally exceeded memory subsets in estimated richness. All-four-donor shared clonotypes had higher generation probabilities than non-shared clonotypes did.

Among the donors, all were Caucasian adults who lived in Nashville, Tennessee. The method was immunoSEQ multiplex PCR; TCRdb's version includes in-frame clones alone and lacks a portion of them. The sample consists of about 600,000 clones, 97% of them appearing once. With 6 bases clipped from V and 5 bases from J, the junction kept 5 bases outside the gene matches. The CDR3 runs 13 residues. Germline loops: CDR1 MNHNS, CDR2 SASEGT. Material: naive CD4+ T cells sorted from blood. Subset of the sample: CD45RA+ positively selected. This receptor was identified in a woman under 40 in good health. The chain couples TRBV6-1 to TRBJ1-1; 8 bases agree with TRBD1. CDR3 region: CASRWTGSTEAFF. As DNA, the CDR3 is TGTGCCAGCAGATGGACAGGGTCGACTGAAGCTTTCTTT.